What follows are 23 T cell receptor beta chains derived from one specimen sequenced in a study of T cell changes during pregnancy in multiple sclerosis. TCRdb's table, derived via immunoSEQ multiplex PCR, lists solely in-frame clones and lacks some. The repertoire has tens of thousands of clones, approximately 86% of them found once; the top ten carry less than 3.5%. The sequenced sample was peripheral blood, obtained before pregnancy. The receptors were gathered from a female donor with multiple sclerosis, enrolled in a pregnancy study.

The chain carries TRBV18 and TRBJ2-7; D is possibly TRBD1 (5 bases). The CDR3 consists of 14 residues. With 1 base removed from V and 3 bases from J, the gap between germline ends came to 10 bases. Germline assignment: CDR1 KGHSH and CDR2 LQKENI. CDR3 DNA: TGTGCCAGCTCACCACGGGTCAGGGTCTACGAGCAGTACTTC. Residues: CASSPRVRVYEQYF.

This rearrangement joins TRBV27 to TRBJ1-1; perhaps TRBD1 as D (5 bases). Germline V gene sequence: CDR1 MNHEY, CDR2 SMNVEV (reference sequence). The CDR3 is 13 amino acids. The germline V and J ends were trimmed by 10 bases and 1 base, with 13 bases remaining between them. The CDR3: CATRGNSNTEAFF. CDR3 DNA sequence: TGTGCCACAAGGGGCAACTCGAACACTGAAGCTTTCTTT.

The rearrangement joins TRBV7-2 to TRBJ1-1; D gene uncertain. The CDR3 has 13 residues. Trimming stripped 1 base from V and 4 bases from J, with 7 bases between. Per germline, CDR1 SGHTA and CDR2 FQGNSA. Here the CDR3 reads CASSLGRVTEAFF. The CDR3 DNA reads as TGTGCCAGCAGCTTAGGGCGGGTCACTGAAGCTTTCTTT.

CDR3 loop: CASSIPRGTGELFF. The CDR3 DNA is TGTGCCAGTAGTATTCCGCGGGGGACCGGGGAGCTGTTTTTT. This rearrangement joins TRBV19 to TRBJ2-2, with 7 positions matching TRBD2. With V trimmed by 3 bases and J by 5 bases, 3 bases remained unmatched. The CDR3 loop spans 14 amino acids. Looked up from germline, CDR1 is LNHDA and CDR2 is SQIVND (reference sequence).

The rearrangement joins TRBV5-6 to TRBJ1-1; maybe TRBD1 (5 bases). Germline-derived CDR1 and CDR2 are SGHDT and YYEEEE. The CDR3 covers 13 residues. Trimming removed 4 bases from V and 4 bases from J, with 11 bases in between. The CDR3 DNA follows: TGTGCCAGCAGCGTCACAGGTTTCACTGAAGCTTTCTTT. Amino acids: CASSVTGFTEAFF. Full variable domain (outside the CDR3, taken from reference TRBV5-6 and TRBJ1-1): DAGVTQSPTHLIKTRGQQVTLRCSPKSGHDTVSWYQQALGQGPQFIFQYYEEEERQRGNFPDRFSGHQFPNYSSELNVNALLLGDSALYLCASSVTGFTEAFFGQGTRLTVV.

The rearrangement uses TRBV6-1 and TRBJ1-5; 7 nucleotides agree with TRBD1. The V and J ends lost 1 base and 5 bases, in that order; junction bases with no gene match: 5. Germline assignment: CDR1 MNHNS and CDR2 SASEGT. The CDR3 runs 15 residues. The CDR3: CASSEDRDSYQPQHF. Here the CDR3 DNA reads TGTGCCAGCAGTGAAGATCGGGACAGTTATCAGCCCCAGCATTTT.

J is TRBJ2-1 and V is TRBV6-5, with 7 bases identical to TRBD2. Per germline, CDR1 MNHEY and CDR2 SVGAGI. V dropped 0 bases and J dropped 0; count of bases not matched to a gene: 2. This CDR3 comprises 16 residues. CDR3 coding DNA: TGTGCCAGCAGTTACTCGCGGGGGAGCTCCTACAATGAGCAGTTCTTC. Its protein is CASSYSRGSSYNEQFF.

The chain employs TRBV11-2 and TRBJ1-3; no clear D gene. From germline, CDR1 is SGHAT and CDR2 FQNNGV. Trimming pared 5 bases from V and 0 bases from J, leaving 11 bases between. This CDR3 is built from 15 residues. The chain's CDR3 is CASSPLFSSGNTIYF. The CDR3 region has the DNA TGTGCCAGCAGCCCCCTTTTCAGCTCTGGAAACACCATATATTTT.

The CDR3 is CASNEIGSGANVLTF. The CDR3 nucleotides are TGTGCCAGTAACGAAATCGGGTCTGGGGCCAACGTCCTGACTTTC. The rearrangement uses TRBV19 and TRBJ2-6; D gene ambiguous. Germline V gene data show CDR1 as LNHDA and CDR2 as SQIVND (reference sequence). The CDR3 is 15 residues long. V was shortened by 7 bases and J by 1 base, with 11 bases between the two germline ends.

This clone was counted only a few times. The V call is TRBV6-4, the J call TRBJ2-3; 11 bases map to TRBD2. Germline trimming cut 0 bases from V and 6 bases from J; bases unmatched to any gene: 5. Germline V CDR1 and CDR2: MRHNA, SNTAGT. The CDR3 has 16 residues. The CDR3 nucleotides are TGTGCCAGCAGTGACTCGAGTAGCGGGGGGGCCGATACGCAGTATTTT. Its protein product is CASSDSSSGGADTQYF.

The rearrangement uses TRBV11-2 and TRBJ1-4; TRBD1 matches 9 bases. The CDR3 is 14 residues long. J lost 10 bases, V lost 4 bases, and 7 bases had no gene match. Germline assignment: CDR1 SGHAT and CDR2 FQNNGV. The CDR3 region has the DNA TGTGCCAGCAGCTCGGGACAGGGCGTCCGAAAACTGTTTTTT. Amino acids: CASSSGQGVRKLFF. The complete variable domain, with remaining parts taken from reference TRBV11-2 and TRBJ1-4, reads EAGVAQSPRYKIIEKRQSVAFWCNPISGHATLYWYQQILGQGPKLLIQFQNNGVVDDSQLPKDRFSAERLKGVDSTLKIQPAKLEDSAVYLCASSSGQGVRKLFFGSGTQLSVL.

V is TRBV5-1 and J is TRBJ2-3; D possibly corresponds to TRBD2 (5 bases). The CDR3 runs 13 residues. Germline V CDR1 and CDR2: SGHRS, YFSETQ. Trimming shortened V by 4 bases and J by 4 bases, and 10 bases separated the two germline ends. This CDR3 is CASSPAGPDTQYF. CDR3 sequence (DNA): TGCGCCAGCAGCCCGGCGGGCCCAGATACGCAGTATTTT. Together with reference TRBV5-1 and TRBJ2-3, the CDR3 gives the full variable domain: KAGVTQTPRYLIKTRGQQVTLSCSPISGHRSVSWYQQTPGQGLQFLFEYFSETQRNKGNFPGRFSGRQFSNSRSEMNVSTLELGDSALYLCASSPAGPDTQYFGPGTRLTVL.

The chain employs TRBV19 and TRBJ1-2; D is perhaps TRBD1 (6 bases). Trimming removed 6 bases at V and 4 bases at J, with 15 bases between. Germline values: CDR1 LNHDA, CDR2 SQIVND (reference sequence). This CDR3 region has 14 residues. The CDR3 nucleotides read TGTGCCAGTAGCTTGGACAGCCGTTCCTATGGCTACACCTTC. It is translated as CASSLDSRSYGYTF.

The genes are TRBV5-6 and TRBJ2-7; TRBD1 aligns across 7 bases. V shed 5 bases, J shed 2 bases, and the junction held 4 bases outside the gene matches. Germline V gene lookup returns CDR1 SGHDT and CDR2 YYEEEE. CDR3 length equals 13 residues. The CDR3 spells CASSWDSAYEQYF. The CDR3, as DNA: TGTGCCAGCAGTTGGGACAGTGCCTACGAGCAGTACTTC. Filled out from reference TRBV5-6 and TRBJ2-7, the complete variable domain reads DAGVTQSPTHLIKTRGQQVTLRCSPKSGHDTVSWYQQALGQGPQFIFQYYEEEERQRGNFPDRFSGHQFPNYSSELNVNALLLGDSALYLCASSWDSAYEQYFGPGTRLTVT.

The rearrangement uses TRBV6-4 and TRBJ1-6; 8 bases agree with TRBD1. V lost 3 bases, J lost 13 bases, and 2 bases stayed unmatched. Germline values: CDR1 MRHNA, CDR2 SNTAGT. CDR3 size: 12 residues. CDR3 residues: CASSEQGGPLHF. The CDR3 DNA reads TGTGCCAGCAGTGAACAGGGGGGTCCCCTCCACTTT.

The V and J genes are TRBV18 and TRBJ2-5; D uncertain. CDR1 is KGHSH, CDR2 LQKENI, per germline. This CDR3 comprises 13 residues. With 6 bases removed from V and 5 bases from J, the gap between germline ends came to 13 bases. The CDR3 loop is CASSQRDWETQYF. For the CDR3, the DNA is TGTGCCAGCTCCCAGCGCGATTGGGAGACCCAGTACTTC.

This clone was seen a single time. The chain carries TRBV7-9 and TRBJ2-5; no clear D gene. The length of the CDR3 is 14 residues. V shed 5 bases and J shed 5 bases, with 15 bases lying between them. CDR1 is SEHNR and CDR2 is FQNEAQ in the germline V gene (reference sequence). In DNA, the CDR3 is TGTGCCAGCAGCCCCCCGGCTCCGCGGGAGACCCAGTACTTC. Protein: CASSPPAPRETQYF.

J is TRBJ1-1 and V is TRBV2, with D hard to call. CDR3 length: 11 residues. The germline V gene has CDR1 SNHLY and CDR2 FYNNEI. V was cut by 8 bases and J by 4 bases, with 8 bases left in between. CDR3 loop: CASWSGTEAFF. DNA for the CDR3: TGTGCCAGCTGGAGCGGCACTGAAGCTTTCTTT. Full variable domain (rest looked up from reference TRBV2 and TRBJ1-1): EPEVTQTPSHQVTQMGQEVILRCVPISNHLYFYWYRQILGQKVEFLVSFYNNEISEKSEIFDDQFSVERPDGSNFTLKIRSTKLEDSAMYFCASWSGTEAFFGQGTRLTVV.

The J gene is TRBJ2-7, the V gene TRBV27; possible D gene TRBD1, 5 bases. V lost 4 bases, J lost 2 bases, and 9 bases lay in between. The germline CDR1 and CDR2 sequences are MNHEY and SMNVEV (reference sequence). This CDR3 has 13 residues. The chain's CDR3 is CASSWRQPYEQYF. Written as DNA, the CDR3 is TGTGCCAGCAGTTGGAGACAGCCCTACGAGCAGTACTTC.

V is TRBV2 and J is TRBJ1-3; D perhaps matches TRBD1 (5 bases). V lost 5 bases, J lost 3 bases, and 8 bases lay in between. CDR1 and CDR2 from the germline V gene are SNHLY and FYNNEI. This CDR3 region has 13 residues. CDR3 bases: TGTGCCAGCAGTCCCACAGGTGGAAACACCATATATTTT. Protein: CASSPTGGNTIYF.

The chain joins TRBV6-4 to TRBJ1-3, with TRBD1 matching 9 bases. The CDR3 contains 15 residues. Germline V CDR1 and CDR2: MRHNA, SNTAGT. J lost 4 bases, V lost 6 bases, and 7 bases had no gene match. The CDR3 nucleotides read TGTGCCAGCAGCGCCGAACAGGGGGCAGGAAACACCATATATTTT. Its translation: CASSAEQGAGNTIYF.

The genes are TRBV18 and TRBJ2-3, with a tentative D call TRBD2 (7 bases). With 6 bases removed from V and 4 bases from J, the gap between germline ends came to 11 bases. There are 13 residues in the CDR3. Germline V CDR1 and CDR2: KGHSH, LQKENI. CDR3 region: CASSRGGADTQYF. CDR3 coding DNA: TGTGCCAGCTCCCGAGGGGGGGCAGATACGCAGTATTTT.

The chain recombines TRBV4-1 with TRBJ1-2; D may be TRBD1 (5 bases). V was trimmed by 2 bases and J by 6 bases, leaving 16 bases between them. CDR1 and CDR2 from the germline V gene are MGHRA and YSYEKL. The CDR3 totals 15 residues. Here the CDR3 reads CASSQSQLTVHGYTF. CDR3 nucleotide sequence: TGCGCCAGCAGCCAATCCCAACTGACAGTGCATGGCTACACCTTC.